The 16 T cell receptor beta chains reported below all come from one sample, sequenced in a study of T cell changes during pregnancy in multiple sclerosis. Profiling relied on immunoSEQ multiplex PCR, and the TCRdb table lists in-frame clones only, not all of them. The top ten hold 1.5% to 2% of the sample, which has fewer than 95,000 clones, 92% seen once. The sequencing used peripheral blood, collected in the first trimester of pregnancy. These receptors were collected from a female donor in good health, enrolled as a control in a pregnancy study.

The V call is TRBV7-9, the J call TRBJ2-1, with unresolved D. CDR1 and CDR2 from the germline V gene are SEHNR and FQNEAQ (reference sequence). This CDR3 has 11 amino acids. The germline V and J ends were trimmed by 6 bases and 8 bases, with 8 bases remaining between them. The CDR3 DNA reads as TGTGCCAGCAGTTTCACGGATGAGCAGTTCTTC. The encoded protein is CASSFTDEQFF. The complete variable domain, with remaining parts taken from reference TRBV7-9 and TRBJ2-1, reads DTGVSQNPRHKITKRGQNVTFRCDPISEHNRLYWYRQTLGQGPEFLTYFQNEAQLEKSRLLSDRFSAERPKGSFSTLEIQRTEQGDSAMYLCASSFTDEQFFGPGTRLTVL.

For the CDR3, the DNA is TGTGCCAGCAGCTTGGTCTCTAGCCAACCACCGAATACGCAGTATTTT. Amino acid sequence: CASSLVSSQPPNTQYF. The chain recombines TRBV5-6 with TRBJ2-3, with a possible D match to TRBD2 (5 bases). The CDR3 has 16 amino acids. Germline CDR1 reads SGHDT; CDR2 reads YYEEEE. V was trimmed by 0 bases and J by 7 bases, leaving 18 bases between them.

The DNA of the CDR3 is TGCGCCAGCAGCCAAGGGACAGGGGGCTTTGCTGGCTACACCTTC. Protein sequence: CASSQGTGGFAGYTF. The chain carries TRBV4-1 and TRBJ1-2, with 11 bases lining up with TRBD1. V shed 1 base and J 7 bases; nucleotides not matched to a gene: 5. The germline CDR1 and CDR2 sequences are MGHRA and YSYEKL. This CDR3 spans 15 amino acids.

The chain recombines TRBV27 with TRBJ2-1, with no clear D. Per germline, CDR1 MNHEY and CDR2 SMNVEV (reference sequence). The CDR3 spans 15 residues. V gave up 6 bases and J gave up 4 bases, with 16 bases separating them. The CDR3 bases are TGTGCCAGCAGAGCGACTCCCCGCACATACAATGAGCAGTTCTTC. As protein: CASRATPRTYNEQFF.

This clone showed up just once. This chain uses TRBV6-5 with TRBJ2-7, with 8 nucleotides matching TRBD2. CDR3 length: 13 residues. J was trimmed by 3 bases and V by 8 bases; bases with no gene match: 6. Germline V gene lookup returns CDR1 MNHEY and CDR2 SVGAGI. This chain's CDR3 is CASGRAGGYEQYF. The DNA of the CDR3 is TGTGCCAGCGGCCGGGCGGGAGGCTACGAGCAGTACTTC.

The chain links TRBV27 to TRBJ2-7; 8 nucleotides agree with TRBD1. This CDR3 spans 16 amino acids. Germline-derived CDR1 and CDR2 are MNHEY and SMNVEV (reference sequence). V gave up 6 bases and J gave up 2 bases; unmatched junction bases: 12. For the CDR3, the DNA is TGTGCCAGCAGGCCTACCCCGGACAGGGTCGCCTACGAGCAGTACTTC. Amino acid sequence: CASRPTPDRVAYEQYF.

The chain combines TRBV5-1 with TRBJ2-5; TRBD2 matches 11 bases. The CDR3 runs to 15 residues. Germline CDR1 SGHRS, CDR2 YFSETQ. V shed 4 bases and J 5 bases; nucleotides not matched to a gene: 7. CDR3 protein: CASSATSGKGETQYF. The CDR3 DNA follows: TGCGCCAGCAGCGCGACTAGCGGGAAAGGGGAGACCCAGTACTTC.

This clone is a singleton in its sample. The chain couples TRBV9 to TRBJ2-2, with D uncertain. The CDR3 length is 15 residues. CDR1 and CDR2 from the germline V gene are SGDLS and YYNGEE. V was pared by 3 bases and J by 5 bases, with 14 bases between. The CDR3 nucleotides are TGTGCCAGCAGCGCAGATGCAGGCCCAACCGGGGAGCTGTTTTTT. It translates to CASSADAGPTGELFF.

The chain carries TRBV19 and TRBJ2-7; 7 nucleotides agree with TRBD1. The CDR3 loop spans 17 amino acids. Losses at the gene ends were 1 base for V and 2 bases for J; bases not matched to a gene: 11. Germline V gene sequence: CDR1 LNHDA, CDR2 SQIVND (reference sequence). The CDR3 nucleotides are TGTGCCAGTAGTATAGGGGCCCCCCGACAGGGCCCCTACGAGCAGTACTTC. Protein product: CASSIGAPRQGPYEQYF.

V and J are TRBV5-4 and TRBJ2-3, with a possible D match to TRBD1 (7 bases). This CDR3 has 15 residues. The V gene lost 4 bases and the J gene lost 5 bases, with 17 bases spanning the gap. Germline-derived CDR1 and CDR2 are SGHNT and YYREEE (reference sequence). The CDR3 region is CASSPDRRVGDTQYF. In nucleotides, the CDR3 is TGTGCCAGCAGCCCGGACAGGAGGGTCGGAGATACGCAGTATTTT. Full variable domain (missing parts from reference TRBV5-4 and TRBJ2-3): ETGVTQSPTHLIKTRGQQVTLRCSSQSGHNTVSWYQQALGQGPQFIFQYYREEENGRGNFPPRFSGLQFPNYSSELNVNALELDDSALYLCASSPDRRVGDTQYFGPGTRLTVL.

The CDR3 bases are TGCGCCAGCAGCCAAAGGACAGGGTCGGTTGGCTACACCTTC. This gives the protein CASSQRTGSVGYTF. The genes are TRBV4-1 and TRBJ1-2; 8 bases map to TRBD1. The V segment lost 2 bases and the J segment 7 bases; nucleotides outside the gene matches: 6. This CDR3 has 14 amino acids. Germline CDR1 and CDR2: MGHRA and YSYEKL.

The sample holds one count of this clone. V and J are TRBV7-9 and TRBJ2-7; perhaps TRBD1 as D (6 bases). The CDR3 loop spans 14 amino acids. Per the germline V gene, CDR1 is SEHNR and CDR2 is FQNEAQ (reference sequence). The germline V and J ends were trimmed by 4 bases and 6 bases, with 16 bases remaining between them. The CDR3 is CASSSHRVQGEQYF. CDR3 sequence (DNA): TGTGCCAGCAGCTCCCACAGGGTTCAAGGCGAGCAGTACTTC.

This chain uses TRBV5-5 with TRBJ1-4; 9 bases line up with TRBD1. V gave up 4 bases and J gave up 6 bases; unmatched junction bases: 13. Per germline, CDR1 SGHKS and CDR2 YYEKEE (reference sequence). CDR3 length: 17 amino acids. The chain's CDR3 is CASSLTVTGGADEKLFF. CDR3 nucleotide sequence: TGTGCCAGCAGCCTCACAGTCACAGGGGGCGCGGATGAAAAACTGTTTTTT.

The rearrangement joins TRBV19 to TRBJ1-4; TRBD1 might be the D (6 bases). Per germline, CDR1 LNHDA and CDR2 SQIVND (reference sequence). Trimming shortened V by 3 bases and J by 6 bases, and 14 bases separated the two germline ends. The CDR3 length is 15 residues. This CDR3 reads CASSIPYRTDEKLFF. DNA for the CDR3: TGTGCCAGTAGTATCCCATACCGGACAGATGAAAAACTGTTTTTT.

The genes are TRBV5-4 and TRBJ2-1; possible D gene TRBD2, 6 bases. The CDR3 covers 14 residues. V lost 5 bases to trimming and J lost 1 base, with 10 bases between them. Germline assignment: CDR1 SGHNT and CDR2 YYREEE (reference sequence). The CDR3: CASSGSGSYNEQFF. The CDR3 bases are TGTGCCAGCAGTGGGAGCGGGTCCTACAATGAGCAGTTCTTC.

This clone occurred once. In DNA, the CDR3 is TGCGCCAGCAGCAAGACAGGGTTGAACACTGAAGCTTTCTTT. As protein: CASSKTGLNTEAFF. The chain joins TRBV5-1 to TRBJ1-1, with 7 bases lining up with TRBD1. V trimming: 4 bases; J trimming: 0 bases; junction bases outside the gene matches: 3. Per the germline V gene, CDR1 is SGHRS and CDR2 is YFSETQ. CDR3 length: 14 amino acids.